The clone carrying this TCR beta chain was seen a few times. The sample originates from a study of spatial heterogeneity in lung cancer. Regarding time point: sample taken at primary tumor resection. Without sorting, whole RNA was sequenced from tumor, nontumor lung or frozen PBMC. The V and J ends lost 1 base and 5 bases, in that order; junction bases with no gene match: 6. Per germline, CDR1 SGHKS and CDR2 YYEKEE (reference sequence). CDR3 length: 15 residues. TCRdb re-derived calls from the 5' RACE reads in MiXCR, one entry per CDR3 protein. This table holds 60,000 to 75,000 distinct CDR3 sequences, approximately 6% found once.

The V gene is TRBV5-5, the J gene TRBJ2-7, with TRBD1 identical over 10 bases. The material was PBMCs, obtained at surgery. The source is a female donor with early-stage non-small cell lung cancer. In nucleotides, the CDR3 is TGTGCCAGCAGCTTGCCCAGGACAGGGGGTGACGAGCAGTACTTC. This encodes CASSLPRTGGDEQYF.